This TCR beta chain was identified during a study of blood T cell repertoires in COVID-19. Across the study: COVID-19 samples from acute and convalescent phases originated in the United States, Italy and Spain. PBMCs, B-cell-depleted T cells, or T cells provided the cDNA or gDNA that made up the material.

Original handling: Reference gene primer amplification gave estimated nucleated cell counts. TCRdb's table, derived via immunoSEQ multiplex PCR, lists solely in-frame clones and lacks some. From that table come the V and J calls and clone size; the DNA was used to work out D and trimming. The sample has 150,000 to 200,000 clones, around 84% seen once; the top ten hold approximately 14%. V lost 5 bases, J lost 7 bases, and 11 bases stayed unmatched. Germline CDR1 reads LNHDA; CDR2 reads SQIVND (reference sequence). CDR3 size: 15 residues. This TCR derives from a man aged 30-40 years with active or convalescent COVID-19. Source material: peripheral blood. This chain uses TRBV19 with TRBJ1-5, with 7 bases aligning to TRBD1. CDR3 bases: TGTGCCAGTAGTTTGTCGAGACAGGGAGGACAGCCCCAGCATTTT. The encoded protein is CASSLSRQGGQPQHF.